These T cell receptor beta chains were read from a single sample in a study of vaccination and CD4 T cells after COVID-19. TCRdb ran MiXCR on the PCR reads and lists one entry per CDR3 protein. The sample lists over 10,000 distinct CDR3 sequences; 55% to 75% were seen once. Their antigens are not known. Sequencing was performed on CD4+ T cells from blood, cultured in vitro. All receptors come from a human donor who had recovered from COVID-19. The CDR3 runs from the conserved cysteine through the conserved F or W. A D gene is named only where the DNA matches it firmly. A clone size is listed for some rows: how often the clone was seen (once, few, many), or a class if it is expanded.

cdr3_nt: TGTGCCAGCAGCCAAGATGGTTTACAGAAGTATGGCTACACCTTC; cdr3_aa: CASSQDGLQKYGYTF; v_call: TRBV4-2; clone_size: once; d_call: .; j_call: TRBJ1-2
cdr3_nt: TGTGCCAGTACGGGGCCTAACTCTGGGGCCAACGTCCTGACTTTC; cdr3_aa: CASTGPNSGANVLTF; v_call: TRBV19; clone_size: .; d_call: .; j_call: TRBJ2-6
cdr3_nt: TGTGCCTGGAGTGGATTCCTCCTGGGGACCCAGTACTTC; cdr3_aa: CAWSGFLLGTQYF; v_call: TRBV30; clone_size: few; d_call: .; j_call: TRBJ2-5
cdr3_nt: TGTGCCAGCGCTCGGGGACGGGCTAACTATGGCTACACCTTC; cdr3_aa: CASARGRANYGYTF; v_call: TRBV7-2; clone_size: few; d_call: .; j_call: TRBJ1-2
cdr3_nt: TGCGCCAGCAGCTTGGGGACAGGGTCAGAGACCCAGTACTTC; cdr3_aa: CASSLGTGSETQYF; v_call: TRBV5-1; clone_size: .; d_call: TRBD1; j_call: TRBJ2-5
cdr3_nt: TGTGCCAGCTCACCGGTACGGTCTAGCACAGATACGCAGTATTTT; cdr3_aa: CASSPVRSSTDTQYF; v_call: TRBV18; clone_size: .; d_call: .; j_call: TRBJ2-3
cdr3_nt: TGTGCCAGCAGCAGAGTTAGGACAGGGGGCGTCAGTGGGGCCAACGTCCTGACTTTC; cdr3_aa: CASSRVRTGGVSGANVLTF; v_call: TRBV21-1; clone_size: .; d_call: .; j_call: TRBJ2-6
cdr3_nt: TGTGCCAGCAGCCTAGCGCGGGGTAATGAAAAACTGTTTTTT; cdr3_aa: CASSLARGNEKLFF; v_call: TRBV12-3/TRBV12-4; clone_size: .; d_call: .; j_call: TRBJ1-4
cdr3_nt: TGCAGTGCTTCCGGGACAGGGGCCTACGAGCAGTACTTC; cdr3_aa: CSASGTGAYEQYF; v_call: TRBV20-1; clone_size: .; d_call: TRBD1; j_call: TRBJ2-7
cdr3_nt: TGTGCCAGCACCCCCGGTGGGACAGGGAAAAACATTCAGTACTTC; cdr3_aa: CASTPGGTGKNIQYF; v_call: TRBV28; clone_size: .; d_call: TRBD1; j_call: TRBJ2-4
cdr3_nt: TGTGCCAGCCGCGGGAGTAGCACAGATACGCAGTATTTT; cdr3_aa: CASRGSSTDTQYF; v_call: TRBV6-2/TRBV6-3; clone_size: few; d_call: TRBD2; j_call: TRBJ2-3
cdr3_nt: TGTGCCACCAGTGATTTAAAGGGATTGCAAGAGACCCAGTACTTC; cdr3_aa: CATSDLKGLQETQYF; v_call: TRBV24-1; clone_size: few; d_call: .; j_call: TRBJ2-5
cdr3_nt: TGTGCCAGCAGCTTAGACAGCTCTGGAAACACCATATATTTT; cdr3_aa: CASSLDSSGNTIYF; v_call: TRBV7-9; clone_size: .; d_call: .; j_call: TRBJ1-3
cdr3_nt: TGTGCCAGCAGTGGAGCGGGAGGGCCCCAAGAGACCCAGTACTTC; cdr3_aa: CASSGAGGPQETQYF; v_call: TRBV2; clone_size: .; d_call: TRBD2; j_call: TRBJ2-5
cdr3_nt: TGTGCCCACGGAACCTCGGCCTTTGTTGGCTACACCTTC; cdr3_aa: CAHGTSAFVGYTF; v_call: TRBV6-2/TRBV6-3; clone_size: few; d_call: .; j_call: TRBJ1-2
cdr3_nt: TGTGCCAGCAGTCCCGATAACACTGAAGCTTTCTTT; cdr3_aa: CASSPDNTEAFF; v_call: TRBV2; clone_size: .; d_call: .; j_call: TRBJ1-1
cdr3_nt: TGTGCCAGCAGTCCTGACGGGACAGGGGGCCGTGGCTACACCTTC; cdr3_aa: CASSPDGTGGRGYTF; v_call: TRBV6-2/TRBV6-3; clone_size: .; d_call: TRBD1; j_call: TRBJ1-2
cdr3_nt: TGTGCCAGCAGTCGCCCGGGACAGGGGAAATACGGCTACACCTTC; cdr3_aa: CASSRPGQGKYGYTF; v_call: TRBV6-2/TRBV6-3; clone_size: .; d_call: TRBD1; j_call: TRBJ1-2
cdr3_nt: TGCAGTGCTACTAACGGGATATCCTACAATGAGCAGTTCTTC; cdr3_aa: CSATNGISYNEQFF; v_call: TRBV20-1; clone_size: .; d_call: .; j_call: TRBJ2-1
cdr3_nt: TGTGCCAGCAGCGAACAGGGGTCTGCAGGTGAGCAGTTCTTC; cdr3_aa: CASSEQGSAGEQFF; v_call: TRBV28; clone_size: once; d_call: TRBD1; j_call: TRBJ2-1
cdr3_nt: TGCGCCAGCAGCCAAGAGGGGACATCCTACGAGCAGTACTTC; cdr3_aa: CASSQEGTSYEQYF; v_call: TRBV4-3; clone_size: .; d_call: .; j_call: TRBJ2-7